The clone carrying this T cell receptor (beta chain) was seen a few times. Its antigen is not identified. This sample was included in a study of identical twins. Study outcomes and limitations: Insertions were reduced in abundant cord blood beta clonotypes but not in memory repertoires.

V lost 7 bases and J lost 3, with 19 bases in between. CDR3 length equals 15 residues. CDR1 and CDR2 from the germline V gene are DFQATT and SNEGSKA (reference sequence). TCRdb re-called the 5' RACE reads with MiXCR, one entry per CDR3 protein. The sample lists about 340,000 distinct CDR3 sequences, roughly 12% seen once, with roughly 7.8% in the top ten. These data were also filed under a second study, of yellow fever vaccine responses in identical twins.

The TCR was taken from a woman under 30 in good health. Sequenced input: CD8+ T cells sorted from blood. V and J are TRBV20-1 and TRBJ2-1, with D possibly TRBD2 on 5 matching bases. This CDR3 is CSVRVLKRRYNEQFF. The CDR3 DNA is TGCAGTGTCCGGGTCCTGAAGCGGCGCTACAATGAGCAGTTCTTC.